This TCR beta chain came from a study of shared clonotypes between healthy human individuals. As for the study in general: CD8 memory received one plate per donor, CD8 naive two, CD4 memory three and CD4 naive three.

Only CD45RO-negative cells positively selected for CCR7 counted as naive CD8 cells, so terminally differentiated effector memory CD45RA+ cells were excluded. The germline V gene has CDR1 MNHEY and CDR2 SMNVEV (reference sequence). The CDR3 totals 13 residues. V lost 5 bases, J lost 9 bases, and 14 bases lay in between. A remark on this clone: Its specificity is unknown.

Profiled with immunoSEQ multiplex PCR; TCRdb holds only in-frame clones, not every one. The sample yields about 2 million clones, less than 95% seen once. Regarding the study as a whole: Relative to clonotypes present in all four donors, those not shared had lower generation probabilities.

The receptor was derived from a man between 18 and 35 years old in good health. The rearrangement joins TRBV27 to TRBJ2-1; D gene uncertain. The specimen sequenced was naive CD8+ T cells sorted from blood. CDR3 residues: CASSPTKSPEQFF. The CDR3 DNA sequence: TGTGCCAGCAGTCCTACTAAATCCCCTGAGCAGTTCTTC.